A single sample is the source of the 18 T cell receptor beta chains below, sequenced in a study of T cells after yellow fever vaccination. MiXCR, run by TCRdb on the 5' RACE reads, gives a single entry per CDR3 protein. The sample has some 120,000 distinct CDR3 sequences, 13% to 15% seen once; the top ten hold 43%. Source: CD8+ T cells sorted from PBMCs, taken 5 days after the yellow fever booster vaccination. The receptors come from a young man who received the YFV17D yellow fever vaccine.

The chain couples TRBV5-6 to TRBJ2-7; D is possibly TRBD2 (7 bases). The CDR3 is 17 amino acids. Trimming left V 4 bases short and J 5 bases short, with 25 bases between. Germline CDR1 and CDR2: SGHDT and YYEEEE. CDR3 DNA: TGTGCCAGCAGCCGGGGGGCGAGGGAGGTCTATACTGACGAGCAGTACGTC. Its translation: CASSRGAREVYTDEQYV.

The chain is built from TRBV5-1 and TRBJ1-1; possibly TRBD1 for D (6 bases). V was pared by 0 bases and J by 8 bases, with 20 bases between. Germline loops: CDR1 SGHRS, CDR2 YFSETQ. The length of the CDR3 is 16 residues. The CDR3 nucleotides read TGCGCCAGCAGCTTGGAAGGGGGGGTCCGGAGGGCAGAAGCTTTCTTT. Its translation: CASSLEGGVRRAEAFF. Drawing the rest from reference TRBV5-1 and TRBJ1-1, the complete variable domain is KAGVTQTPRYLIKTRGQQVTLSCSPISGHRSVSWYQQTPGQGLQFLFEYFSETQRNKGNFPGRFSGRQFSNSRSEMNVSTLELGDSALYLCASSLEGGVRRAEAFFGQGTRLTVV.

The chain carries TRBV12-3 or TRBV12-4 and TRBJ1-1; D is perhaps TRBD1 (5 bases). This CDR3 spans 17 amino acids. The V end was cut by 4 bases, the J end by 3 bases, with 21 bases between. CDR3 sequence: CASSYPQGTTSYTEAFF. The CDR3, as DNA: TGTGCCAGCAGTTACCCCCAGGGTACAACCTCGTACACTGAAGCTTTCTTT.

CDR3 DNA sequence: TGCGCCAGCAGCAGCACCACAGGGGAAATCACTGAAGCTTTCTTT. Translating gives CASSSTTGEITEAFF. The V call is TRBV5-1, the J call TRBJ1-1; 7 positions match TRBD1. The ends lost 4 bases at V and 4 bases at J; junction bases unmatched: 10. Looked up from germline, CDR1 is SGHRS and CDR2 is YFSETQ. CDR3 length equals 15 residues.

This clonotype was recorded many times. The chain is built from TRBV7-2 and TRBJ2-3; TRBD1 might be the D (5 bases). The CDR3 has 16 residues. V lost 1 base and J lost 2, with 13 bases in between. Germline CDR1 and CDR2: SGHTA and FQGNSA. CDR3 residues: CASSLDGASNTDTQYF. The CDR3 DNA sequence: TGTGCCAGCAGCTTAGATGGGGCCTCAAACACAGATACGCAGTATTTT.

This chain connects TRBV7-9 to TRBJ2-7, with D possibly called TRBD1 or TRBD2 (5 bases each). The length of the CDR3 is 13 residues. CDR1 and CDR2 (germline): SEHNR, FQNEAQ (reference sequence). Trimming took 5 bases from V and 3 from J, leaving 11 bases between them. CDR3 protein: CASSPGAVYEQYF. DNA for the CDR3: TGTGCCAGCAGCCCCGGGGCAGTCTACGAGCAGTACTTC.

The CDR3: CASSRGEGRNYNEQFF. The CDR3 nucleotides read TGTGCCAGCAGCCGAGGGGAGGGGCGAAACTACAATGAGCAGTTCTTC. The rearrangement links TRBV9 to TRBJ2-1, with TRBD2 matching 7 bases. This CDR3 spans 16 amino acids. Germline CDR1 SGDLS, CDR2 YYNGEE. J gave up 3 bases and V 4 bases, and 10 bases lay outside the gene matches.

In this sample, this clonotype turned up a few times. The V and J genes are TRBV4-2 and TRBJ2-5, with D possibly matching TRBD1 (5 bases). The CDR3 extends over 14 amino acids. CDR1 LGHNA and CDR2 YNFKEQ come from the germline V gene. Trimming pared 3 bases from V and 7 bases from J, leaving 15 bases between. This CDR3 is CASSQEQALRTQYF. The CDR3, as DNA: TGTGCCAGCAGCCAGGAACAGGCGCTTAGGACCCAGTACTTC.

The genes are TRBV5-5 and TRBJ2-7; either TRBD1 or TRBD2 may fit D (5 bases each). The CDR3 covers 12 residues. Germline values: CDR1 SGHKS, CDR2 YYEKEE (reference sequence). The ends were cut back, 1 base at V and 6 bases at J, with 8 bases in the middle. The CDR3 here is CASSLWGTEQYF. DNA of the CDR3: TGTGCCAGCAGCTTGTGGGGGACCGAGCAGTACTTC.

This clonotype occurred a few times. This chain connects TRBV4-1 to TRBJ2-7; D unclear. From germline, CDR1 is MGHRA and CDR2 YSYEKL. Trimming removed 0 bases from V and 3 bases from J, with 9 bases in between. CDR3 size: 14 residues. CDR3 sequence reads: CASSQDGRHYEQYF. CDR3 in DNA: TGCGCCAGCAGCCAAGATGGTCGGCACTACGAGCAGTACTTC.

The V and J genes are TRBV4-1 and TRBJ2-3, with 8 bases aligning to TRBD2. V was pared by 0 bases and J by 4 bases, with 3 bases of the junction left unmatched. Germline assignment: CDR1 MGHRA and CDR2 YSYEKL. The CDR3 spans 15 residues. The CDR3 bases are TGCGCCAGCAGCCAAGAAAGCGGGGGCTCAGATACGCAGTATTTT. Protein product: CASSQESGGSDTQYF.

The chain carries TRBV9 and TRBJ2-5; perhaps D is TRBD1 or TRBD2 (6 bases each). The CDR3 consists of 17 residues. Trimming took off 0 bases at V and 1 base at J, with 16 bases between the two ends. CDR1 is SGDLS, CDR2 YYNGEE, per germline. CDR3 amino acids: CASSVGGGPPSQETQYF. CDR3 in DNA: TGTGCCAGCAGCGTAGGTGGGGGGCCCCCCTCCCAAGAGACCCAGTACTTC. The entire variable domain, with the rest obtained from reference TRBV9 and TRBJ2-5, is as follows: DSGVTQTPKHLITATGQRVTLRCSPRSGDLSVYWYQQSLDQGLQFLIQYYNGEERAKGNILERFSAQQFPDLHSELNLSSLELGDSALYFCASSVGGGPPSQETQYFGPGTRLLVL.

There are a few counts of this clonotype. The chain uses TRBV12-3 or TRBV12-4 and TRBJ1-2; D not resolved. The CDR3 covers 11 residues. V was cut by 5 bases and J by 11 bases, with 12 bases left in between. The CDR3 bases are TGTGCCAGCAGTCAGCGCCAGAGATACACCTTC. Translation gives CASSQRQRYTF.

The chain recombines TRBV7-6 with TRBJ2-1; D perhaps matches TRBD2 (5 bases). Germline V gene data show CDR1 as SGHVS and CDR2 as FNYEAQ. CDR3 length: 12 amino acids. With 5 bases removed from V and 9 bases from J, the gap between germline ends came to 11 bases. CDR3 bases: TGTGCCAGCAGCCCCGGGGAGACTGAGCAGTTCTTC. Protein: CASSPGETEQFF.

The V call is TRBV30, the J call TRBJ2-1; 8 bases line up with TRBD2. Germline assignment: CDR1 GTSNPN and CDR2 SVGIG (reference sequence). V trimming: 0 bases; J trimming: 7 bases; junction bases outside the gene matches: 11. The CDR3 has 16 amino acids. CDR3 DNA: TGTGCCTGGAGTGTCGCGGGGGGACCGTTTGGGAATGAGCAGTTCTTC. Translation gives CAWSVAGGPFGNEQFF.

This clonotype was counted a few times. DNA for the CDR3: TGTGCCAGCAGCCAAGAAGGGGGGGCGGACGAGCAGTACTTC. It is translated as CASSQEGGADEQYF. The chain links TRBV4-2 to TRBJ2-7; D is possibly TRBD2 (7 bases). The CDR3 has 14 amino acids. Trimming shortened V by 0 bases and J by 5 bases, and 11 bases separated the two germline ends. Germline CDR1 is LGHNA and CDR2 is YNFKEQ.

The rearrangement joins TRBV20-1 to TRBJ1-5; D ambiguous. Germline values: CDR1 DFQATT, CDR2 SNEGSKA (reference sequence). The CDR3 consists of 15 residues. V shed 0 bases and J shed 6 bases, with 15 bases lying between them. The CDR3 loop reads CSARERGEASQPQHF. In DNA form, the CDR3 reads TGCAGTGCTAGAGAACGGGGAGAGGCCAGTCAGCCCCAGCATTTT.

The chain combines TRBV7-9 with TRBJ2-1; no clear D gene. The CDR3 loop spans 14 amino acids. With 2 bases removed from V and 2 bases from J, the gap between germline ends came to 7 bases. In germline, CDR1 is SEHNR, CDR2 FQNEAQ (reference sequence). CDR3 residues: CASSLSSAYNEQFF. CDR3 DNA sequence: TGTGCCAGCAGCTTAAGCTCTGCCTACAATGAGCAGTTCTTC.